Listed below are T cell receptor beta chains from one sample, sequenced in a study of T cell responses to AZD1222 COVID-19 vaccine. Clones were read by immunoSEQ multiplex PCR, and TCRdb kept only the in-frame ones, dropping some. The sample records approximately 110,000 clones, 70% to 90% being singletons. The sample in question was peripheral blood, obtained on day 0 of AZD1222 vaccination. The receptors originated from an adult in good health. The CDR3 runs from the conserved cysteine through the conserved F or W. The D gene is left open where the match is weak. Not every row has a clone size; where given, it reads once, few, many or a size class.

V	size	D	J	DNA	CDR3
TRBV5-1	NA	TRBD1	TRBJ1-2	TGCGCCAGCAGCTTGCAGGGGGTTGGGGACTATGGCTACACCTTC	CASSLQGVGDYGYTF
TRBV7-8	NA	NA	TRBJ1-5	TGTGCCAGCAGCCCCAGCCGGGTGGGTGTGCATCAGCCCCAGCATTTT	CASSPSRVGVHQPQHF
TRBV6-5	NA	NA	TRBJ1-2	TGTGCCAGCAGTTACGGGTCCGATGGCTACACCTTC	CASSYGSDGYTF
TRBV4-2	NA	TRBD1	TRBJ2-7	TGTGCCAGCAGCCGAGGGACAGGGGGCACAGGGGTCGACGAGCAGTACTTC	CASSRGTGGTGVDEQYF
TRBV11-3	once	NA	TRBJ2-1	TGTGCCAGCAGCTTATCCCCTGGGGGGTTTGATGAGCAGTTCTTC	CASSLSPGGFDEQFF
TRBV6-5	NA	TRBD2	TRBJ2-3	TGTGCCAGCCGTAGCGGGGGTTGGCTGGATACGCAGTATTTT	CASRSGGWLDTQYF
TRBV9	NA	NA	TRBJ1-1	TGTGCCAGCAGCTTACAGGGTGTAGGCACTGAAGCTTTCTTT	CASSLQGVGTEAFF
TRBV6-5	NA	NA	TRBJ2-2	TGTGCCAGCAGTTACGGGTCTCCGAGGAACACCGGGGAGCTGTTTTTT	CASSYGSPRNTGELFF
TRBV5-1	NA	NA	TRBJ2-1	TGCGCCAGCAGCTTGGTTGCGGTTAGCTCCTACAATGAGCAGTTCTTC	CASSLVAVSSYNEQFF
TRBV10-1	once	NA	TRBJ1-6	TGCGCCAGCTCCACCGGGACAAAGAATTCACCCCTCCACTTT	CASSTGTKNSPLHF
TRBV27	NA	NA	TRBJ2-1	TGTGCCAGCAGTTTATCGGAAAATGAGCAGTTCTTC	CASSLSENEQFF
TRBV19	NA	NA	TRBJ2-7	TGTGCCAGTAGTATAGAGGTCCCAGGGTACGAGCAGTACTTC	CASSIEVPGYEQYF
TRBV29-1	NA	NA	TRBJ1-1	TGCAGCGTTGAAGGGGCAGTACTTCTATCGAACACTGAAGCTTTCTTT	CSVEGAVLLSNTEAFF
TRBV4-2	NA	NA	TRBJ1-1	TGTGCCAGCAGCCAAGAATCGGGGCGGGGGTCTGAAGCTTTCTTT	CASSQESGRGSEAFF
TRBV5-6	NA	NA	TRBJ1-6	TGTGCCAGCAGCACGACCCGGGACTACTTATATTCACCCCTCCACTTT	CASSTTRDYLYSPLHF
TRBV6-1	once	NA	TRBJ2-1	TGTGCCAGCAGTGGGACGCTAGCGACACTTTACAATGAGCAGTTCTTC	CASSGTLATLYNEQFF